This T cell receptor (beta chain) comes out of a study of cytomegalovirus exposure and HLA in healthy donors. This clone showed up just once. PCR involved 60 Vbeta and 13 Jbeta primers. Method: immunoSEQ multiplex PCR; TCRdb's copy keeps in-frame clones and lacks some. The sample includes fewer than 150,000 clones, just under 80% of them seen just once. The CDR3 is 16 amino acids. V was pared by 3 bases and J by 6 bases, with 11 bases of the junction left unmatched. The germline V gene encodes CDR1 SGHDN and CDR2 FVKESK. Specimen: PBMCs. The gene calls are TRBV14 and TRBJ1-2; 9 bases align to TRBD1. The sequence was collected from a man aged 25 to 40 in good health and CMV-seronegative. In DNA, the CDR3 is TGTGCCAGCAGCCAGATCCAGAGCACAGGGGGCGATGGCTACACCTTC. It specifies CASSQIQSTGGDGYTF.